The source of this T cell receptor (beta chain) is a study of TIL therapy for anti-PD-1-resistant metastatic lung cancer. Time point noted: pre-treatment sample, taken before nivolumab and TIL therapy. Germline trimming cut 6 bases from V and 3 bases from J; bases unmatched to any gene: 5. The CDR3 length is 15 residues. Germline CDR1 reads MNHNY; CDR2 reads SVGAGI (reference sequence). The immunoSEQ assay was v3. Method: immunoSEQ multiplex PCR; TCRdb's copy keeps in-frame clones and lacks some. This table has some 37,000 clones, less than 85% appearing once. Sequencing was performed on blood, taken at baseline. The sequence was collected from a person aged 25 to 85 with non-small cell lung cancer. This chain links TRBV6-6 with TRBJ2-3; 11 nucleotides align to TRBD1. This CDR3 reads CASRDGQGATDTQYF. The DNA of the CDR3 is TGTGCCAGCAGAGACGGACAGGGGGCTACAGATACGCAGTATTTT.